Following are 20 T cell receptor beta chains from one sample sequenced in a study of Graves' ophthalmopathy and Graves' hyperthyroidism. Amplification of TCR beta CDR3 regions used RNA transcripts. HTBI primers served in a first-round RT-PCR, which a second-round multiplex PCR followed. TCRdb re-analysed the multiplex PCR reads in MiXCR, keeping a single row per CDR3 protein. The table records 500,000 to 800,000 distinct CDR3 sequences, about 40% of them present only once. Sequenced sample: peripheral blood. The receptors derive from an adult man with Graves' ophthalmopathy.

To note about this clonotype: Because it lacks the conserved phenylalanine or tryptophan at the end, this CDR3 is likely a read error. This sequence joins TRBV10-3 and TRBJ2-5; TRBD2 agrees at 7 bases. Germline values: CDR1 ENHRY, CDR2 SYGVKD. CDR3 size: 15 residues. The CDR3 bases are TGTGCCACCAGTGGAAGAGGCGGGGGACAAGAGACCCAGTACCTC. The encoded protein is CATSGRGGGQETQYL.

About this clonotype: One end of the junction varies from germline; a read error may be responsible. This chain joins TRBV10-3 and TRBJ2-2, with 10 bases aligning to TRBD2. This CDR3 has 16 amino acids. CDR1 and CDR2 (germline): ENHRY, SYGVKD. In DNA, the CDR3 is TGTGCCAGCAGTGGAAGCGGGGGGGCCAAGGCCGGGGAGCTGTTTTTT. It specifies CASSGSGGAKAGELFF.

This chain uses TRBV7-2 with TRBJ2-5, with D possibly being TRBD2 (6 bases). The CDR3 contains 15 residues. Per the germline V gene, CDR1 is SGHTA and CDR2 is FQGNSA. V lost 0 bases to trimming and J lost 5 bases, with 13 bases between them. CDR3 coding DNA: TGTGCCAGCAGCTTAGCATTAGGGGAGGTGGAGACCCAGTACTTC. This encodes CASSLALGEVETQYF. Full variable domain (rest looked up from reference TRBV7-2 and TRBJ2-5): GAGVSQSPSNKVTEKGKDVELRCDPISGHTALYWYRQSLGQGLEFLIYFQGNSAPDKSGLPSDRFSAERTGGSVSTLTIQRTQQEDSAVYLCASSLALGEVETQYFGPGTRLLVL.

This clonotype was counted at least ten times. This chain connects TRBV5-1 to TRBJ1-6; D unclear. This CDR3 region has 14 residues. Trimming shortened V by 3 bases and J by 8 bases, and 12 bases separated the two germline ends. From germline, CDR1 is SGHRS and CDR2 YFSETQ. CDR3 nucleotide sequence: TGCGCCAGCAGCTCGAACCGTGTATATTCACCCCTCCACTTT. This sequence encodes CASSSNRVYSPLHF.

This clonotype was seen repeatedly, ten times or more. The DNA for the CDR3 is TGCAGCGTTGAAGGTTTCCAAGAGACCCAGTACTTC. Translation: CSVEGFQETQYF. The rearrangement joins TRBV29-1 to TRBJ2-5; D is unclear. Germline V gene sequence: CDR1 SQVTM, CDR2 ANQGSEA. The V gene lost 1 base and the J gene lost 1 base, with 4 bases spanning the gap. The CDR3 has 12 residues.

Remarks on this clonotype: Without the conserved terminal phenylalanine or tryptophan, this CDR3 likely stems from a read error. This chain links TRBV11-2 with TRBJ2-5; no clear D. This CDR3 is 13 amino acids long. V shed 1 base and J shed 5 bases, with 8 bases lying between them. Germline CDR1 reads SGHAT; CDR2 reads FQNNGV. The CDR3 DNA reads TGTGCCAGCAGCTTAGGAGTTTCTGAGACCCAGTACGTC. This gives the protein CASSLGVSETQYV.

This clonotype was counted only a few times. The rearrangement links TRBV6-6 to TRBJ1-2; TRBD1 is a possible D gene (6 bases). Germline CDR1 is MNHNY and CDR2 is SVGAGI (reference sequence). Trimming took 5 bases from V and 4 from J, leaving 14 bases between them. The CDR3 is made up of 14 amino acids. The CDR3 DNA is TGTGCCAGCAGTCTGGACAGCGGCCTCTATGGCTACACCTTC. It encodes CASSLDSGLYGYTF.

This clonotype was observed at least ten times. The chain employs TRBV19 and TRBJ1-6; possible D gene TRBD1, 6 bases. Deletions cut 6 bases from V and 6 bases from J, with 21 bases between. CDR1 LNHDA and CDR2 SQIVND come from the germline V gene (reference sequence). The CDR3 is 17 residues long. CDR3 bases: TGTGCCAGTAGCCCGACCATCGCTCGGGGGCTTAATTCACCCCTCCACTTT. Protein: CASSPTIARGLNSPLHF.

This chain uses TRBV25-1 with TRBJ2-1; TRBD2 agrees at 10 bases. CDR1 and CDR2 (germline): MGHDK, SYGVNS. V lost 8 bases to trimming and J lost 4 bases; unmatched junction nucleotides: 5. The CDR3 is made up of 14 amino acids. The CDR3 nucleotides read TGTGCCAGCGAGCTAGCGGGAGCGTACAATGAGCAGTTCTTC. Encoded protein: CASELAGAYNEQFF.

Notes on this clonotype: This may stem from a read error, because a much larger clone lies one nucleotide away. The chain uses TRBV10-3 and TRBJ2-2; tentatively, D is TRBD2 (6 bases). CDR1 is ENHRY, CDR2 SYGVKD, per germline. This CDR3 is built from 12 residues. CDR3: CASSYVGGELSF. The CDR3 DNA reads TGTGCCAGCAGTTACGTCGGCGGGGAGCTGTCTTTT.

This clonotype was recorded once. The chain has TRBV29-1 and TRBJ2-3, with TRBD1 matching over 8 bases. CDR1 and CDR2 (germline): SQVTM, ANQGSEA. J gave up 6 bases and V 7 bases, and 9 bases lay outside the gene matches. This CDR3 spans 13 amino acids. The CDR3 spells CSGRTGNTDTQYF. CDR3 DNA: TGCAGCGGCCGGACAGGGAACACTGATACGCAGTATTTT.

The J gene is TRBJ2-1, the V gene TRBV5-1, with 8 bases identical to TRBD2. With the DNA end fitting TRBJ2-7 better, the J assignment may be wrong. The CDR3 has 14 amino acids. Germline-derived CDR1 and CDR2 are SGHRS and YFSETQ. The chain's CDR3 is CASSLSGGRNEQYF. CDR3 bases: TGCGCCAGCAGCTTGTCGGGGGGGCGAAATGAGCAGTACTTC.

The gene calls are TRBV7-2 and TRBJ2-2, with D possibly TRBD1 on 5 matching bases. V was trimmed by 6 bases and J by 6 bases, leaving 11 bases between them. Germline values: CDR1 SGHTA, CDR2 FQGNSA. CDR3 length equals 13 residues. For the CDR3, the DNA is TGTGCCAGCAGTTGGGGCCTACCCGGGGAGCTGTTTTTT. Amino acid sequence: CASSWGLPGELFF.

The gene calls are TRBV5-1 and TRBJ2-7, with a tentative D call TRBD2 (5 bases). This CDR3 comprises 16 residues. V was cut by 3 bases and J by 0 bases, with 16 bases left in between. Germline V gives CDR1 SGHRS, CDR2 YFSETQ. The chain's CDR3 is CASSSAGGRDSYEQYF. The CDR3 DNA reads TGCGCCAGCAGCTCGGCGGGTGGCCGTGACTCCTACGAGCAGTACTTC.

This chain connects TRBV9 to TRBJ2-6, with D possibly matching TRBD2 (5 bases). Trimming took 4 bases from V and 0 from J, leaving 11 bases between them. Germline V CDR1 and CDR2: SGDLS, YYNGEE. The CDR3 runs to 16 residues. CDR3 sequence: CASSQSGSSGANVLTF. The CDR3, as DNA: TGTGCCAGCAGCCAGTCGGGGAGCTCTGGGGCCAACGTCCTGACTTTC. Full variable domain (missing parts from reference TRBV9 and TRBJ2-6): DSGVTQTPKHLITATGQRVTLRCSPRSGDLSVYWYQQSLDQGLQFLIQYYNGEERAKGNILERFSAQQFPDLHSELNLSSLELGDSALYFCASSQSGSSGANVLTFGAGSRLTVL.

The chain is built from TRBV25-1 and TRBJ2-2; TRBD1 agrees at 8 bases. From germline, CDR1 is MGHDK and CDR2 SYGVNS. The CDR3 consists of 13 residues. This CDR3 reads CASGAGGPGELFF. CDR3 DNA sequence: TGTGCTAGTGGGGCAGGGGGCCCCGGGGAGCTGTTTTTT.

This chain links TRBV30 with TRBJ1-1; no clear D. This CDR3 contains 14 residues. The V and J ends lost 2 bases and 0 bases respectively, with 10 bases between them. Germline CDR1 is GTSNPN and CDR2 is SVGIG (reference sequence). The CDR3 DNA follows: TGTGCCTGGAGTAAGGGATCAATGAACACTGAAGCTTTCTTT. Protein sequence: CAWSKGSMNTEAFF.

The chain uses TRBV7-2 and TRBJ1-6; D remains unclear. Germline V gene lookup returns CDR1 SGHTA and CDR2 FQGNSA. Trimming took off 5 bases at V and 8 bases at J, with 16 bases between the two ends. This CDR3 region has 15 residues. The CDR3 DNA reads as TGTGCCAGCAGCATCCAGCTGAACACTCATTCACCCCTCCACTTT. It is translated as CASSIQLNTHSPLHF.

V usage is TRBV9 and J usage is TRBJ1-2, with TRBD1 matching over 9 bases. This CDR3 has 14 residues. Looked up from germline, CDR1 is SGDLS and CDR2 is YYNGEE. V gave up 3 bases and J gave up 4 bases; unmatched junction bases: 4. CDR3 sequence (DNA): TGTGCCAGCAGCGCCACAGGGGGCCCCTATGGCTACACCTTC. Translation gives CASSATGGPYGYTF.

This clonotype was detected many times. CDR3: CASSAEGKGQPQHF. The CDR3 DNA reads TGTGCCAGCAGTGCTGAAGGAAAGGGTCAGCCCCAGCATTTT. This sequence joins TRBV12-3 or TRBV12-4 and TRBJ1-5; D gene ambiguous. V dropped 5 bases and J dropped 6 bases, with 14 bases sitting between them. The CDR3 sequence is 14 residues long.